One and the same sample provided the 27 T cell receptor beta chains below, sequenced in a study of blood T cells in healthy people across ages. Through a sample-barcoded 5' primer and a J-beta primer mix, a second PCR was run for about 6 to 11 cycles. TCRdb analysed the 5' RACE reads with MiXCR anew, one entry per CDR3 protein. The top ten hold 6.5% to 8.5% of the sample, which has 1,300,000 or so distinct CDR3 sequences, approximately 59% seen once. Sequenced input: blood. The source is a man aged 18 to 35 in good health.

CDR3 amino acids: CASSLRSGANYEQYF. In nucleotides, the CDR3 is TGTGCCAGCAGTTTAAGGTCAGGGGCAAATTACGAGCAGTACTTC. The chain recombines TRBV27 with TRBJ2-7, with D perhaps matching TRBD1 (6 bases). The ends were cut back, 2 bases at V and 4 bases at J, with 15 bases in the middle. Germline V gene data show CDR1 as MNHEY and CDR2 as SMNVEV (reference sequence). This CDR3 contains 15 residues.

This clonotype was seen more than once but under ten times. This chain uses TRBV6-5 with TRBJ1-2, with a possible D match to TRBD1 (5 bases). Germline lookup yields CDR1 MNHEY and CDR2 SVGAGI. The V and J ends lost 2 bases and 3 bases respectively, with 10 bases between them. The CDR3 covers 14 residues. In DNA, the CDR3 is TGTGCCAGCAGTTACGACAGTGAATACTATGGCTACACCTTC. It translates to CASSYDSEYYGYTF.

The chain uses TRBV12-3 or TRBV12-4 and TRBJ1-6; D is possibly TRBD1 (5 bases). V lost 3 bases, J lost 4 bases, and 10 bases lay in between. The CDR3 covers 15 residues. CDR3 region: CASSFTGAYNSPLHF. The CDR3 region has the DNA TGTGCCAGCAGTTTTACCGGGGCTTATAATTCACCCCTCCACTTT.

The rearrangement uses TRBV12-3 or TRBV12-4 and TRBJ2-6, with a possible D match to TRBD1 (6 bases). CDR3 length equals 16 residues. The germline V and J ends were trimmed by 1 base and 2 bases, with 9 bases remaining between them. The DNA of the CDR3 is TGTGCCAGCAGTTTAGGAAACAGGGCTGGGGCCAACGTCCTGACTTTC. This sequence encodes CASSLGNRAGANVLTF.

As to this clonotype: One end of the junction varies from germline; a read error may be responsible. V usage is TRBV5-1 and J usage is TRBJ2-5, with 11 nucleotides matching TRBD2. Germline lookup yields CDR1 SGHRS and CDR2 YFSETQ. CDR3 length: 14 amino acids. CDR3 sequence reads: CASTLTSGKETQYF. The CDR3 bases are TGCGCCAGCACCTTGACTAGCGGGAAGGAGACCCAGTACTTC.

This rearrangement joins TRBV7-2 to TRBJ2-7, with TRBD1 matching 10 bases. CDR1 is SGHTA and CDR2 is FQGNSA in the germline V gene. The CDR3 loop spans 15 amino acids. The trim removed 5 bases at V and 0 bases at J, leaving 4 bases unmatched. This CDR3 is CASSEGQGISYEQYF. The CDR3 nucleotides read TGTGCCAGCAGCGAGGGACAGGGGATCTCCTACGAGCAGTACTTC.

The chain links TRBV6-2 or TRBV6-3 to TRBJ1-2; D is ambiguous. CDR3 length: 15 residues. The ends were cut back, 8 bases at V and 8 bases at J, with 24 bases in the middle. In germline, CDR1 is MNHEY, CDR2 SVGEGT. The CDR3 DNA sequence: TGTGCCAGCGCCTTATTGGACGGATCACGGTGGGGCTACACCTTC. Translating it yields CASALLDGSRWGYTF.

The chain combines TRBV3-1 with TRBJ1-2; no clear D. The V end lost 1 base, the J end lost 11 bases, and 11 bases lay between the germline ends. The CDR3 extends over 12 amino acids. In germline, CDR1 is LGHDT, CDR2 YNNKEL (reference sequence). CDR3 sequence (DNA): TGTGCCAGCAGCCAAGGGAGTTACGAATACACCTTC. Protein product: CASSQGSYEYTF.

Worth noting for this clonotype: Sequence at one end of the junction differs from germline and may be a read error. The rearrangement joins TRBV7-2 to TRBJ2-2; D unclear. The germline V gene encodes CDR1 SGHTA and CDR2 FQGNSA. The CDR3 totals 15 residues. The CDR3 DNA follows: TGTGCCGGCAGCCCCCAAGGTTCGGACACCGGGGAGCTGTTTTTT. It codes for CAGSPQGSDTGELFF.

CDR3 nucleotide sequence: TGCAGTAGCGGGGGAACAGATACGCAGTATTTT. Its protein is CSSGGTDTQYF. The chain carries TRBV20-1 and TRBJ2-3, with 8 bases aligning to TRBD2. Unmatched junction bases numbered 1, after V lost 8 bases and J lost 3 bases. CDR3 length: 11 residues. Germline V gene data show CDR1 as DFQATT and CDR2 as SNEGSKA (reference sequence).

Concerning this clonotype: The junction does not match germline at one end; this may be a read error. V and J are TRBV7-9 and TRBJ2-1, with TRBD2 matching over 8 bases. CDR1 SEHNR and CDR2 FQNEAQ come from the germline V gene (reference sequence). The CDR3 length is 15 residues. The CDR3 DNA reads as TGTGCCAGCGGCTTAGAGTTGGGACTAGGCGGTGAGCAGTTCTTC. Its protein is CASGLELGLGGEQFF.

The V call is TRBV14, the J call TRBJ2-1, with D tentatively TRBD1 (6 bases). This CDR3 region has 18 residues. Trimming removed 0 bases from V and 7 bases from J, with 22 bases in between. Germline V gene lookup returns CDR1 SGHDN and CDR2 FVKESK. Here the CDR3 reads CASSQEVGARGRGNEQFF. The CDR3 nucleotides read TGTGCCAGCAGCCAAGAGGTGGGTGCCAGGGGACGCGGGAATGAGCAGTTCTTC.

The chain has TRBV5-6 and TRBJ2-3; D perhaps matches TRBD2 (5 bases). The CDR3 runs to 12 residues. Germline V gives CDR1 SGHDT, CDR2 YYEEEE. Between the trimmed V and J ends, which lost 0 bases and 10 bases, there was a span of 9 bases. CDR3 protein: CASSLGLLAQYF. The CDR3 nucleotides read TGTGCCAGCAGCTTGGGACTACTTGCGCAGTATTTT.

The V call is TRBV9, the J call TRBJ1-4, with TRBD1 as a possible D gene (6 bases). Germline V gene lookup returns CDR1 SGDLS and CDR2 YYNGEE. The CDR3 runs to 16 residues. The V end was cut by 5 bases, the J end by 0 bases, with 14 bases between. The CDR3 region has the DNA TGTGCCAGCAGTCTTGGACAGCGGGCAACTAATGAAAAACTGTTTTTT. This sequence encodes CASSLGQRATNEKLFF.

The chain recombines TRBV7-9 with TRBJ2-1, with TRBD2 matching 8 bases. The V segment lost 8 bases and the J segment 5 bases; nucleotides outside the gene matches: 8. The germline gives CDR1 SEHNR, CDR2 FQNEAQ (reference sequence). CDR3 length: 14 amino acids. The CDR3 loop is CASSRAGEHNEQFF. In DNA form, the CDR3 reads TGTGCCAGCTCGCGAGCGGGAGAACACAATGAGCAGTTCTTC.

The rearrangement joins TRBV29-1 to TRBJ2-1; D ambiguous. The J call may be faulty, since TRBJ2-7 better matches the DNA end. This CDR3 contains 15 residues. Germline CDR1 reads SQVTM; CDR2 reads ANQGSEA. The CDR3 here is CSVEDGRTSYNEQYF. DNA for the CDR3: TGCAGCGTTGAAGATGGTCGGACGTCCTACAATGAGCAGTACTTC.

V gene TRBV7-2 combines with J gene TRBJ2-5; D possibly corresponds to TRBD2 (7 bases). The CDR3 consists of 16 residues. Germline-derived CDR1 and CDR2 are SGHTA and FQGNSA. The V end lost 5 bases, the J end lost 5 bases, and 21 bases lay between the germline ends. DNA of the CDR3: TGTGCCAGCAGCCCGGGGGGCCCACAGATCCTGGAGACCCAGTACTTC. This codes for CASSPGGPQILETQYF.

The gene calls are TRBV5-1 and TRBJ2-1; D gene uncertain. Between the trimmed V and J ends, which lost 2 bases and 7 bases, there was a span of 10 bases. Germline CDR1 is SGHRS and CDR2 is YFSETQ. This CDR3 is built from 13 residues. The CDR3 spells CASSLYELNEQFF. For the CDR3, the DNA is TGCGCCAGCAGCTTATACGAGCTTAATGAGCAGTTCTTC.

There are a few counts of this clonotype. The chain has TRBV20-1 and TRBJ2-7; 11 bases match TRBD2. CDR1 DFQATT and CDR2 SNEGSKA come from the germline V gene (reference sequence). V was pared by 3 bases and J by 6 bases, with 10 bases of the junction left unmatched. This CDR3 has 15 amino acids. Here the CDR3 reads CSARGELAGGCEQYF. The CDR3 DNA reads as TGCAGTGCTAGGGGGGAGCTAGCGGGAGGTTGCGAGCAGTACTTC.

In its sample, this clonotype was seen a few times. The genes are TRBV5-6 and TRBJ2-4, with 11 bases identical to TRBD2. The CDR3 runs 17 residues. V lost 0 bases, J lost 7 bases, and 9 bases stayed unmatched. Germline V gene sequence: CDR1 SGHDT, CDR2 YYEEEE. The chain's CDR3 is CASSLATLAGGPNIQYF. The CDR3 DNA is TGTGCCAGCAGCTTGGCCACATTAGCGGGAGGGCCGAACATTCAGTACTTC.

The chain couples TRBV29-1 to TRBJ2-2; unclear D gene. The CDR3 contains 13 residues. Germline CDR1 and CDR2: SQVTM and ANQGSEA. Trimming stripped 4 bases from V and 3 bases from J, with 9 bases between. The chain's CDR3 is CSVGAADTGELFF. CDR3 DNA sequence: TGCAGCGTTGGGGCTGCGGACACCGGGGAGCTGTTTTTT.

This clonotype has a handful of counts. A junction boundary mismatches the germline segment, possibly from a read error. This chain links TRBV29-1 with TRBJ1-5, with no clear D. CDR3 length equals 15 residues. CDR1 and CDR2 (germline): SQVTM, ANQGSEA. The CDR3 bases are TGCAGCGCTGAACGAAACAGTAGGAGCAATCAGCCCCAGCATTTT. This gives the protein CSAERNSRSNQPQHF.

This sequence joins TRBV18 and TRBJ2-7, with 7 bases lining up with TRBD2. The CDR3 has 15 amino acids. Germline assignment: CDR1 KGHSH and CDR2 LQKENI. V gave up 3 bases and J gave up 0 bases; unmatched junction bases: 5. The CDR3 DNA sequence: TGTGCCAGCTCACCGGCCAGCGGGACCTCCTACGAGCAGTACTTC. Its protein product is CASSPASGTSYEQYF.

The chain is built from TRBV9 and TRBJ2-3; D perhaps matches TRBD2 (6 bases). CDR1 and CDR2 (germline): SGDLS, YYNGEE. With 4 bases removed from V and 2 bases from J, the gap between germline ends came to 20 bases. The CDR3 consists of 17 residues. The CDR3 bases are TGTGCCAGCAGCAATCCGGCCGCGGGGAGGATCACAGATACGCAGTATTTT. This encodes CASSNPAAGRITDTQYF. The full variable domain, its missing parts supplied by reference TRBV9 and TRBJ2-3, is DSGVTQTPKHLITATGQRVTLRCSPRSGDLSVYWYQQSLDQGLQFLIQYYNGEERAKGNILERFSAQQFPDLHSELNLSSLELGDSALYFCASSNPAAGRITDTQYFGPGTRLTVL.

This clonotype has only a few counts. The V gene is TRBV12-3 or TRBV12-4, the J gene TRBJ1-2; D remains ambiguous. The ends were cut back, 3 bases at V and 10 bases at J, with 9 bases in the middle. The CDR3 extends over 11 amino acids. CDR3 sequence reads: CASSLTSNYTF. The CDR3 DNA sequence: TGTGCCAGCAGTTTGACTTCTAACTACACCTTC.

The V and J genes are TRBV4-3 and TRBJ2-1, with TRBD2 matching over 10 bases. Germline V lookup: CDR1 LGHNA, CDR2 YSLEER. With 0 bases clipped from V and 4 bases from J, the junction kept 6 bases outside the gene matches. This CDR3 spans 17 amino acids. CDR3 nucleotide sequence: TGCGCCAGCAGCCAAGACGTAGCGGGGGGTAGTTACAATGAGCAGTTCTTC. Its translation is CASSQDVAGGSYNEQFF.

The sample holds a few counts of this clonotype. The rearrangement links TRBV27 to TRBJ2-5; 7 positions agree with TRBD1. The J call is uncertain, as TRBJ2-7 better fits the DNA end. Germline CDR1 and CDR2: MNHEY and SMNVEV (reference sequence). The CDR3 is 15 amino acids. The CDR3 reads CASSPGTVNFHEQYF. Here the CDR3 DNA reads TGTGCCAGCAGTCCCGGGACAGTGAATTTCCACGAGCAGTACTTC.